This T cell receptor beta chain stems from a study of T cells in Graves' hyperthyroidism and ophthalmopathy. V lost 5 bases, J lost 0 bases, and 5 bases lay in between. The germline CDR1 and CDR2 sequences are LNHNV and YYDKDF (reference sequence). CDR3 size: 14 residues. The investigators amplified TCR beta CDR3 regions from RNA transcripts. HTBI primers were employed in a first-round RT-PCR of the TCR CDR3. TCRdb called the multiplex PCR reads again in MiXCR, with one record for every CDR3 protein. The sample comprises fewer than 400,000 distinct CDR3 sequences, 20% to 30% of which are singletons, and 73% rests with the top ten. Graves' hyperthyroidism was deemed stable absent ophthalmopathy progression within 18 months. A patient was excluded if there was uncontrolled infection, other autoimmune disease, pregnancy or lactation. Diagnoses rested on clinical symptoms, serum thyroxine and TRAb, thyroid ultrasound and orbital computed tomography.

The chain is built from TRBV15 and TRBJ2-6; D remains unclear. Sequencing input: blood. This receptor was taken from a man aged 45-65 years with Graves' hyperthyroidism. The CDR3 here is CATSGTSGANVLTF. The CDR3 DNA follows: TGTGCCACCAGCGGTACCTCTGGGGCCAACGTCCTGACTTTC.